The 5 T cell receptor beta chains in this list originate from one sample, sequenced in a study of Graves' ophthalmopathy and Graves' hyperthyroidism. RNA transcripts yielded amplified TCR beta CDR3 regions. First-round RT-PCR employed HTBI primers, with a second-round multiplex PCR after it. TCRdb fed the multiplex PCR reads into MiXCR, producing one record per CDR3 protein. The sample lists around 590,000 distinct CDR3 sequences; approximately 37% were seen once. Sample: peripheral blood or thyroid tissue (not recorded which). The receptors originated from an adult man with Graves' hyperthyroidism.

V gene TRBV7-9 combines with J gene TRBJ1-2; D gene uncertain. This CDR3 spans 11 amino acids. In germline, CDR1 is SEHNR, CDR2 FQNEAQ (reference sequence). Trimming pared 8 bases from V and 4 bases from J, leaving 8 bases between. CDR3 region: CASSSFYGYTF. CDR3 nucleotide sequence: TGTGCCAGCTCATCCTTCTATGGCTACACCTTC.

The rearrangement links TRBV25-1 to TRBJ2-3; 11 positions match TRBD2. CDR1 and CDR2 (germline): MGHDK, SYGVNS. Germline trimming cut 3 bases from V and 4 bases from J; bases unmatched to any gene: 3. The CDR3 spans 15 residues. CDR3 coding DNA: TGTGCCAGCAGTGATCTAGCGGGAGGCCCAGATACGCAGTATTTT. Protein sequence: CASSDLAGGPDTQYF. The full variable domain, in which reference TRBV25-1 and TRBJ2-3 provide the parts outside the CDR3, is EADIYQTPRYLVIGTGKKITLECSQTMGHDKMYWYQQDPGMELHLIHYSYGVNSTEKGDLSSESTVSRIRTEHFPLTLESARPSHTSQYLCASSDLAGGPDTQYFGPGTRLTVL.

There are a few counts of this clonotype. Germline and junction disagree at one end, which may indicate a read error. The rearrangement uses TRBV7-2 and TRBJ1-6; maybe TRBD1 (5 bases). The germline CDR1 and CDR2 sequences are SGHTA and FQGNSA. CDR3 length: 17 residues. The CDR3 nucleotides read TGCGCCAGCAGCCAAGTTTTCGCGGGGGCCTATAATTCACCCCTCCACTTT. Its translation: CASSQVFAGAYNSPLHF.

J is TRBJ1-1 and V is TRBV6-4; D might be TRBD1 (6 bases). In germline, CDR1 is MRHNA, CDR2 SNTAGT. The CDR3 spans 16 residues. V lost 3 bases, J lost 0 bases, and 14 bases lay in between. CDR3 in amino acids: CASSEGAGALNTEAFF. CDR3 nucleotides: TGTGCCAGCAGTGAGGGGGCCGGGGCCTTGAACACTGAAGCTTTCTTT.

As concerns this clonotype: A read error is possible here, since a much larger clone lies one base away. This chain links TRBV2 with TRBJ1-2; unclear D gene. The CDR3 consists of 13 residues. The germline gives CDR1 SNHLY, CDR2 FYNNEI. V was pared by 7 bases and J by 3 bases, with 12 bases between. CDR3 sequence reads: CASTASPDYGYTF. CDR3 DNA sequence: TGTGCCAGCACGGCAAGCCCTGACTATGGCTACACCTTC.